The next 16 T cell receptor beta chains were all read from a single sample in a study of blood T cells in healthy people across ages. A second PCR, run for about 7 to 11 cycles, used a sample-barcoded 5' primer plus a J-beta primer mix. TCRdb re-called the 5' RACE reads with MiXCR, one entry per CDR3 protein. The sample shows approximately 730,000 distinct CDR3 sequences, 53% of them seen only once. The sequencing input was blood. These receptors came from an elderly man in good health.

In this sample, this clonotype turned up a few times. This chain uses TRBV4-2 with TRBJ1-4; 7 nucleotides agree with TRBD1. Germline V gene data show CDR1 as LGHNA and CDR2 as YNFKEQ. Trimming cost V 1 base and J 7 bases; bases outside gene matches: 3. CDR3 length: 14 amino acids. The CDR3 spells CASSQVDRVEKLFF. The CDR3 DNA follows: TGTGCCAGCAGCCAAGTCGACAGGGTTGAAAAACTGTTTTTT.

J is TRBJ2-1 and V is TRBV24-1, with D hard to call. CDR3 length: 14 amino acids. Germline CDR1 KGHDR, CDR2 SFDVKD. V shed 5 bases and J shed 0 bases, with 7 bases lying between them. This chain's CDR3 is CATSGTSSYNEQFF. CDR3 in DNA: TGTGCCACCAGTGGGACCAGCTCCTACAATGAGCAGTTCTTC.

The CDR3 DNA sequence: TGTGCCACCAGTGATGCGGGATACAATGAGCAGTACTTC. Translated: CATSDAGYNEQYF. This rearrangement joins TRBV24-1 to TRBJ2-7; a possible D gene is TRBD2 (6 bases). Germline V gene lookup returns CDR1 KGHDR and CDR2 SFDVKD. CDR3 size: 13 residues. V was pared by 3 bases and J by 7 bases, with 12 bases between.

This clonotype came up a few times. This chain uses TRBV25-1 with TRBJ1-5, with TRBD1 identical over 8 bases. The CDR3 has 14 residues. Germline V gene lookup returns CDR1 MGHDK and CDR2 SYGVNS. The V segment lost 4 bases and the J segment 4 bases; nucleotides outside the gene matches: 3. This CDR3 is CASSGQGRNQPQHF. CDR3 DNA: TGTGCCAGCAGTGGACAGGGGCGTAATCAGCCCCAGCATTTT.

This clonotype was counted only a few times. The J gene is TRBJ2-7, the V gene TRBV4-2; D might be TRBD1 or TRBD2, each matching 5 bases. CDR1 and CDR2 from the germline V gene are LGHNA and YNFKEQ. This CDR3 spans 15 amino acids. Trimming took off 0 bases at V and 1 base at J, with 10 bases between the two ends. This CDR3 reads CASSQDDSGSYEQYF. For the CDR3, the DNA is TGTGCCAGCAGCCAAGATGACAGCGGATCCTACGAGCAGTACTTC.

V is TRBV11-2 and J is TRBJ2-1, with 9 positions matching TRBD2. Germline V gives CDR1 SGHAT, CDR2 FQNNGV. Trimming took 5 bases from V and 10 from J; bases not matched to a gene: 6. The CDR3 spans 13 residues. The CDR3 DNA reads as TGTGCCAGCAGCCGTAGCGGGAGTAGCGAGCAGTTCTTC. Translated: CASSRSGSSEQFF.

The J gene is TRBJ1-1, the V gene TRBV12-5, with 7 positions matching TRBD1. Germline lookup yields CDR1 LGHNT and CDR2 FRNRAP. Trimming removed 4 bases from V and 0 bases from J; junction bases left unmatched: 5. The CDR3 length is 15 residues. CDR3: CASGSWDSVNTEAFF. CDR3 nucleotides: TGTGCTAGTGGTTCTTGGGACAGTGTGAACACTGAAGCTTTCTTT.

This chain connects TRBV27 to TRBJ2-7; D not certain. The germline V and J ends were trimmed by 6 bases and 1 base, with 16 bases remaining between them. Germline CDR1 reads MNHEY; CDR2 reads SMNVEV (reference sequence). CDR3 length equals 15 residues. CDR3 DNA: TGTGCCAGCAGACCCCGGGCAGCTACTTCCTACGAGCAGTACTTC. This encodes CASRPRAATSYEQYF.

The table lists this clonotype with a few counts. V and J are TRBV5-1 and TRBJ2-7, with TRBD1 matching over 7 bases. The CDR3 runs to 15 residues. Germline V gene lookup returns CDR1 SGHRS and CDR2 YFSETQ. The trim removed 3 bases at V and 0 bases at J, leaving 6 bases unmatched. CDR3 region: CASSSTGDASYEQYF. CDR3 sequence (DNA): TGCGCCAGCAGCTCCACAGGGGATGCCTCCTACGAGCAGTACTTC.

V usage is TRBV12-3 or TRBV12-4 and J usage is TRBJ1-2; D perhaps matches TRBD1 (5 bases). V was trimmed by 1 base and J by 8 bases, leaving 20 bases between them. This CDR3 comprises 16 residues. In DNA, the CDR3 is TGTGCCAGCAGTTTAGGTTCGGAGGGTAGGGGTTTCGGCTACACCTTC. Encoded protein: CASSLGSEGRGFGYTF.

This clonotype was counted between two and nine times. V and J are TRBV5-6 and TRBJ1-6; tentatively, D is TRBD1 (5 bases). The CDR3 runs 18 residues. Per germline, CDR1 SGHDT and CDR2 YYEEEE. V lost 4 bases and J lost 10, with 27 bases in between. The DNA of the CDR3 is TGTGCCAGCAGCGAAAAACGAGAGACAAGTTGGGGACGGTCACCCCTCCACTTT. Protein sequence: CASSEKRETSWGRSPLHF.

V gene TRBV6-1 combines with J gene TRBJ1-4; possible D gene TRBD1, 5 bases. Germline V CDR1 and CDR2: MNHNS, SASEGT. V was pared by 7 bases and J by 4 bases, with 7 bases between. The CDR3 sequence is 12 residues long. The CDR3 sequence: CASNRFNEKLFF. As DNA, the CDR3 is TGTGCCAGCAACAGGTTTAATGAAAAACTGTTTTTT.

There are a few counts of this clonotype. CDR3 protein: CATRMNGEQFF. The CDR3 coding sequence is TGTGCCACCCGAATGAACGGCGAGCAGTTCTTC. The genes are TRBV7-2 and TRBJ2-1; D is ambiguous. Germline assignment: CDR1 SGHTA and CDR2 FQGNSA. V lost 10 bases to trimming and J lost 10 bases, with 14 bases between them. This CDR3 comprises 11 residues.

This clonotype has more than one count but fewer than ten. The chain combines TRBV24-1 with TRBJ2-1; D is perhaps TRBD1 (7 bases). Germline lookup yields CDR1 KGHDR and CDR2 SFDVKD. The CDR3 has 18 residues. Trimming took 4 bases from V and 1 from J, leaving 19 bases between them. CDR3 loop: CATSDTTVRGASYNEQFF. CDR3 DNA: TGTGCCACCAGTGACACCACCGTCAGGGGGGCATCCTACAATGAGCAGTTCTTC.

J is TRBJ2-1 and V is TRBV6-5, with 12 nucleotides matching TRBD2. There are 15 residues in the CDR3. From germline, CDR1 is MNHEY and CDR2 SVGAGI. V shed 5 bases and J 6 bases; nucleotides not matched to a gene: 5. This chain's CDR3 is CASSDRLAGANEQFF. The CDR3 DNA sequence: TGTGCCAGCAGTGATCGACTAGCGGGAGCCAATGAGCAGTTCTTC.

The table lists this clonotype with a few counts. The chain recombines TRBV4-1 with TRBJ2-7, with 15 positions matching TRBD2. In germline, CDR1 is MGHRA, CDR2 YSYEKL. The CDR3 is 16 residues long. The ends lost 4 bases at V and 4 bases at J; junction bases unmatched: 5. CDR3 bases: TGCGCCAGCAGCCCCGGGACTAGCGGGAGGACTTACGAGCAGTACTTC. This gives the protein CASSPGTSGRTYEQYF.